This T cell receptor beta chain was sequenced in a study of T cells in women clearing cervical HPV infection. The wider study: Cases were women with histologically confirmed HPV16-related CIN3 or worse, including a couple of invasive cancers.

Its frequency marks this clone as medium-sized. Read coverage stops 3 residues before the CDR3 terminus; the germline J gene supplies the remainder. The sample contains more than one DNA sequence encoding this CDR3. TCRdb keeps only in-frame clones here, not all; method: immunoSEQ multiplex PCR. The table counts around 15,000 clones; around 6.7% lies in the top ten. V was clipped by 0 bases and J by 7 bases; unmatched bases: 4. The CDR3 is 15 residues long. Looked up from germline, CDR1 is SGHRS and CDR2 is YFSETQ. The receptor was derived from a woman between 18 and 69 years old with a cervical HPV16 infection that either progressed to CIN3+ or cleared (not recorded which). The chain couples TRBV5-1 to TRBJ1-4; 9 bases map to TRBD1. Sequenced material: blood buffy coat. CDR3 sequence reads: CASSLGDREAEKLFF. Partial CDR3 DNA: TGCGCCAGCAGCTTGGGGGACAGGGAGGCTGAAAAA.